Included here is one T cell receptor beta chain sequence, with context. These data belong to a study of blood T cell repertoires in COVID-19. Study details: From T cells, B-cell-depleted T cells, or PBMCs came the material, which was cDNA or gDNA.

V dropped 2 bases and J dropped 3 bases, with 13 bases sitting between them. The germline CDR1 and CDR2 sequences are MNHNS and SASEGT. The CDR3 consists of 15 residues. Per the authors' pipeline: Amplifying reference gene primers gave estimates of nucleated cell counts. Profiled with immunoSEQ multiplex PCR; TCRdb holds only in-frame clones, not every one. V and J calls and clone size are those listed in that table; D and trimming were worked out from the DNA. Here the sample spans 200,000 to 250,000 clones, about four fifths being singletons. The receptor was derived from a woman in her forties or fifties with acute COVID-19. The chain employs TRBV6-1 and TRBJ1-2; the D is unclear. Source material: PBMCs or T cells enriched from blood (not recorded which). The CDR3 DNA is TGTGCCAGCAGTGAAAGTCTGGTCGCAGACTATGGCTACACCTTC. Amino acids: CASSESLVADYGYTF.